The entry below describes one T cell receptor (beta chain). These data come from a study of blood T cell repertoires in COVID-19. Study context: Samples of COVID-19 (acute and convalescent) were obtained from the United States, Italy and Spain. T cells, B-cell-depleted T cells, or PBMCs provided the cDNA or gDNA that served as material.

Methods used by the authors: Nucleated cell number was recorded as an estimate derived from reference gene primer amplification. Here immunoSEQ multiplex PCR was the method, and the copy in TCRdb shows in-frame clones only, minus some. That table gives V, J and clone size, and the DNA gave D and trimming. The table includes approximately 120,000 clones, around 85% detected once. V was trimmed by 4 bases and J by 5 bases, leaving 11 bases between them. The CDR3 spans 13 residues. The V gene's germline CDR1 is LGHNA and CDR2 YSLEER. The rearrangement links TRBV4-3 to TRBJ1-2, with a possible D match to TRBD1 (6 bases). The TCR originated in a human donor in a cohort sampled during active COVID-19. Sequenced sample: peripheral blood. Here the CDR3 reads CASSPGTYYGYTF. The CDR3 DNA reads as TGCGCCAGCAGCCCCGGGACATATTATGGCTACACCTTC.